These 20 T cell receptor beta chains originate from one sample sequenced in a study of OX40 agonist ivuxolimab in advanced cancers. Profiled with immunoSEQ multiplex PCR; TCRdb holds only in-frame clones, not every one. The profile shows some 23,000 clones, roughly 90% of them singletons. This sample comprised CD4+ or CD8+ T cells sorted from blood, obtained in a trial of the OX40 agonist ivuxolimab. These receptors originate from an adult with an advanced solid tumor such as melanoma, head and neck, liver or kidney cancer.

This clone is a singleton in its sample. This chain joins TRBV10-3 and TRBJ2-5; D remains unclear. CDR3 length equals 13 residues. Trimming removed 5 bases from V and 2 bases from J, with 9 bases in between. CDR1 is ENHRY, CDR2 SYGVKD, per germline. The CDR3 loop reads CAISNSAQETQYF. For the CDR3, the DNA is TGTGCCATCAGTAACTCAGCGCAAGAGACCCAGTACTTC.

For this clone: A read error may account for a junction end that differs from germline. Other DNA sequences of this sample code for an identical CDR3. V and J are TRBV7-9 and TRBJ2-7; 11 bases are a match to TRBD2. The CDR3 is made up of 13 amino acids. The germline CDR1 and CDR2 sequences are SEHNR and FQNEAQ (reference sequence). The CDR3 protein is CASSLAGGYEQYF. The CDR3 bases are TGTGCCAGCAGCCTAGCGGGAGGCTACGAGCAGTACTTC.

This rearrangement joins TRBV6-6 to TRBJ1-6, with a tentative D call TRBD1 (5 bases). Germline CDR1 is MNHNY and CDR2 is SVGAGI (reference sequence). Trimming took 5 bases from V and 2 from J, leaving 13 bases between them. The CDR3 totals 16 residues. The CDR3, as DNA: TGTGCCAGCAGTAACCTACAGGCCACCTATAATTCACCCCTCCACTTT. It codes for CASSNLQATYNSPLHF.

The rearrangement joins TRBV4-3 to TRBJ1-5; D not certain. The CDR3 contains 15 residues. Germline loops: CDR1 LGHNA, CDR2 YSLEER. V dropped 4 bases and J dropped 1 base, with 11 bases sitting between them. The CDR3 loop is CASSLLLGSNQPQHF. As DNA, the CDR3 is TGCGCCAGCAGCCTACTCTTGGGGAGCAATCAGCCCCAGCATTTT.

A note on this clone: Germline is not matched at one junction end, which may reflect a read error. The CDR3 reads CASSLSSGANEKLFF. Written as DNA, the CDR3 is TGTGCTAGCAGCTTATCATCGGGGGCTAATGAAAAACTGTTTTTT. The genes are TRBV7-7 and TRBJ1-4; maybe TRBD1 (5 bases). CDR1 and CDR2 from the germline V gene are SSHAT and FNYEAQ (reference sequence). This CDR3 has 15 residues.

CDR3 protein: CASSLTGGGETQYF. CDR3 DNA: TGTGCCAGCAGCCTTACAGGGGGCGGGGAGACCCAGTACTTC. The genes are TRBV5-4 and TRBJ2-5, with 9 positions matching TRBD1. Trimming at V came to 4 bases and at J to 5 bases, leaving 6 bases not matched to a gene. The germline CDR1 and CDR2 sequences are SGHNT and YYREEE (reference sequence). The CDR3 runs to 14 residues.

This clone was detected only a few times. The rearrangement uses TRBV19 and TRBJ2-7, with TRBD1 identical over 9 bases. The ends lost 3 bases at V and 4 bases at J; junction bases unmatched: 7. The CDR3 spans 15 residues. Per germline, CDR1 LNHDA and CDR2 SQIVND (reference sequence). The chain's CDR3 is CASSIRDRVGYEQYF. The CDR3 nucleotides read TGTGCCAGTAGTATCCGGGACAGGGTCGGATACGAGCAGTACTTC.

The rearrangement uses TRBV5-1 and TRBJ2-2; D is tentatively TRBD1 or TRBD2 (5 bases each). With 1 base removed from V and 4 bases from J, the gap between germline ends came to 8 bases. This CDR3 region has 14 residues. Germline CDR1 reads SGHRS; CDR2 reads YFSETQ. CDR3 sequence (DNA): TGCGCCAGCAGCTTGCTTGGGGGCACCGGGGAGCTGTTTTTT. Encoded protein: CASSLLGGTGELFF. The complete variable domain, with remaining parts taken from reference TRBV5-1 and TRBJ2-2, reads KAGVTQTPRYLIKTRGQQVTLSCSPISGHRSVSWYQQTPGQGLQFLFEYFSETQRNKGNFPGRFSGRQFSNSRSEMNVSTLELGDSALYLCASSLLGGTGELFFGEGSRLTVL.

The chain combines TRBV28 with TRBJ2-7; D unclear. The CDR3 is 11 amino acids. In germline, CDR1 is MDHEN, CDR2 SYDVKM. V was shortened by 5 bases and J by 9 bases, with 11 bases between the two germline ends. Written as DNA, the CDR3 is TGTGCCAGCAGTCGTGTCTTCGGGCAGTACTTC. It translates to CASSRVFGQYF.

This clone was seen once. The gene calls are TRBV7-3 and TRBJ1-4, with D perhaps matching TRBD1 (5 bases). Germline V lookup: CDR1 SGHTA, CDR2 FQGTGA. The CDR3 has 19 residues. Deletions cut 3 bases from V and 4 bases from J, with 24 bases between. CDR3: CASSFFLYREGLRNEKLFF. The DNA for the CDR3 is TGTGCCAGCAGCTTTTTTTTATATCGGGAGGGACTGCGTAATGAAAAACTGTTTTTT.

V is TRBV30 and J is TRBJ1-2; D is ambiguous. The ends were cut back, 8 bases at V and 4 bases at J, with 20 bases in the middle. The CDR3 has 14 amino acids. Germline lookup yields CDR1 GTSNPN and CDR2 SVGIG (reference sequence). CDR3 in amino acids: CATRISYTSYGYTF. The CDR3 nucleotides are TGTGCCACAAGGATCTCCTACACCTCCTATGGCTACACCTTC.

In the case of this clone: A junction end diverges from the germline sequence, so it may reflect a read error. The chain has TRBV7-7 and TRBJ2-1; TRBD2 aligns across 8 bases. This CDR3 has 13 residues. Germline V lookup: CDR1 SSHAT, CDR2 FNYEAQ (reference sequence). CDR3 bases: TGTGCTAGCAGCTCCACTAGCGGCAATGAGCAGTTCTTC. Translated, it gives CASSSTSGNEQFF.

On this clone: The junction does not match germline at one end; this may be a read error. J is TRBJ2-5 and V is TRBV7-7, with 13 bases identical to TRBD2. Per the germline V gene, CDR1 is SSHAT and CDR2 is FNYEAQ (reference sequence). This CDR3 is built from 16 residues. CDR3 in amino acids: CASSLGLAGEKETQYF. The CDR3 DNA follows: TGTGCTAGCAGCTTAGGACTAGCGGGGGAAAAAGAGACCCAGTACTTC.

The chain joins TRBV20-1 to TRBJ2-3; D remains ambiguous. The V gene's germline CDR1 is DFQATT and CDR2 SNEGSKA (reference sequence). The length of the CDR3 is 11 residues. V was trimmed by 6 bases and J by 5 bases, leaving 9 bases between them. CDR3 in amino acids: CSAIVIDTQYF. The CDR3 DNA sequence: TGCAGTGCAATAGTGATAGATACGCAGTATTTT.

CDR3 amino acids: CAWSPRGTYGYTF. CDR3 DNA sequence: TGTGCCTGGAGTCCTCGAGGGACCTATGGCTACACCTTC. This chain joins TRBV30 and TRBJ1-2; D is perhaps TRBD1 (5 bases). Germline-derived CDR1 and CDR2 are GTSNPN and SVGIG (reference sequence). The V and J ends lost 2 bases and 4 bases respectively, with 11 bases between them. This CDR3 contains 13 residues.

This sequence joins TRBV28 and TRBJ2-3; the D gene is possibly TRBD2 (5 bases). V was trimmed by 7 bases and J by 3 bases, leaving 17 bases between them. This CDR3 contains 15 residues. Germline CDR1 MDHEN, CDR2 SYDVKM. DNA for the CDR3: TGTGCCAGCATTGATGGCAGGAGGTTTACAGATACGCAGTATTTT. Amino acid sequence: CASIDGRRFTDTQYF.

The gene calls are TRBV9 and TRBJ2-2; TRBD1 is a possible D gene (6 bases). Trimming cost V 3 bases and J 2 bases, with 14 bases left between them. The CDR3 has 16 residues. From germline, CDR1 is SGDLS and CDR2 YYNGEE. The CDR3 loop reads CASSASQDRNTGELFF. CDR3 bases: TGTGCCAGCAGCGCGTCCCAGGACAGAAACACCGGGGAGCTGTTTTTT.

The J gene is TRBJ1-6, the V gene TRBV7-2; D unclear. V shed 5 bases and J shed 11 bases, with 16 bases lying between them. CDR3 length equals 14 residues. Germline CDR1 is SGHTA and CDR2 is FQGNSA. CDR3 sequence (DNA): TGTGCCAGCAGCCTGGATGCGGCACGGACACCCCTCCACTTT. Its protein is CASSLDAARTPLHF.

This clone was found a few times. The J gene is TRBJ2-2, the V gene TRBV5-1, with TRBD1 identical over 12 bases. Germline CDR1 is SGHRS and CDR2 is YFSETQ. V trimming: 4 bases; J trimming: 8 bases; junction bases outside the gene matches: 9. This CDR3 spans 16 amino acids. CDR3 bases: TGCGCCAGCAGCCCACCGGGACAGGGGGCGTTAGGGGAGCTGTTTTTT. Amino acids: CASSPPGQGALGELFF.

This clone was observed once. The CDR3 DNA follows: TGTGCCAGTAGTCCTTCCCGGGACCCTGCTTTGCATGAGCAGTTCTTC. It encodes CASSPSRDPALHEQFF. This chain uses TRBV19 with TRBJ2-1; D possibly matches TRBD1 or TRBD2 (5 bases each). The CDR3 contains 16 residues. CDR1 and CDR2 from the germline V gene are LNHDA and SQIVND (reference sequence). Trimming cost V 5 bases and J 8 bases, with 22 bases left between them.